Below are 9 T cell receptor beta chains sequenced from a single sample in a study of blood T cell repertoires in COVID-19 (TCRdb year 2020). The library was prepared using the immunoSEQ multiplex PCR assay. TCRdb re-hosts the immuneACCESS table, in-frame sequences only. Its copies lack some clones; in the studies checked, an unresolved V gene accounts for under half of them, and the cause for the rest is not known. The sample records around 330,000 clones, 89% of which are singletons. The top ten hold around 4.8% of the sample. The sequenced sample consisted of PBMCs or T cells enriched from blood (not recorded which). The receptors were sampled from a man aged 55 to 70 who had recovered from COVID-19.

The chain uses TRBV12-3 or TRBV12-4 and TRBJ1-2; maybe TRBD1 (5 bases). CDR3 size: 12 residues. V was clipped by 0 bases and J by 8 bases, with 7 bases between them. This CDR3 is CASSLAGRGYTF. Here the CDR3 DNA reads TGTGCCAGCAGTTTAGCGGGGCGAGGCTACACCTTC.

The chain uses TRBV24-1 and TRBJ2-3, with 12 bases lining up with TRBD2. CDR1 is KGHDR, CDR2 SFDVKD, per germline. The J segment lost 6 bases and the V segment lost 3 bases, leaving 9 bases of the junction unmatched. This CDR3 has 17 residues. CDR3 DNA sequence: TGTGCCACCAGTGATCCCCTGACTAGCGGGGGCCACGATACGCAGTATTTT. Its translation: CATSDPLTSGGHDTQYF.

V gene TRBV11-2 combines with J gene TRBJ2-3, with 11 bases that match TRBD2. V gave up 2 bases and J gave up 6 bases; unmatched junction bases: 13. Germline V gene lookup returns CDR1 SGHAT and CDR2 FQNNGV. This CDR3 has 18 residues. Here the CDR3 DNA reads TGTGCCAGCAGCTTAACGGGACTAGCGGCCTTCGAAGGGGATACGCAGTATTTT. Amino acids: CASSLTGLAAFEGDTQYF.

V and J are TRBV19 and TRBJ1-1, with D possibly being TRBD1 (5 bases). Germline V lookup: CDR1 LNHDA, CDR2 SQIVND (reference sequence). V lost 4 bases to trimming and J lost 0 bases, with 15 bases between them. The CDR3 consists of 16 residues. DNA of the CDR3: TGTGCCAGTAGTACGCGGGGCAAACCTATGAACACTGAAGCTTTCTTT. As protein: CASSTRGKPMNTEAFF.

J is TRBJ1-6 and V is TRBV2; 10 bases agree with TRBD1. The CDR3 contains 14 residues. Trimming at V came to 7 bases and at J to 8 bases, leaving 5 bases not matched to a gene. CDR1 is SNHLY, CDR2 FYNNEI, per germline. DNA for the CDR3: TGTGCCAGCATTCCGGGACAGGGGTATTCACCCCTCCACTTT. It encodes CASIPGQGYSPLHF. The full variable domain, its missing parts supplied by reference TRBV2 and TRBJ1-6, is EPEVTQTPSHQVTQMGQEVILRCVPISNHLYFYWYRQILGQKVEFLVSFYNNEISEKSEIFDDQFSVERPDGSNFTLKIRSTKLEDSAMYFCASIPGQGYSPLHFGNGTRLTVT.

V gene TRBV11-3 combines with J gene TRBJ2-5; the D gene is possibly TRBD2 (6 bases). The germline V gene encodes CDR1 SGHNT and CDR2 YENEEA. This CDR3 comprises 14 residues. The ends were cut back, 1 base at V and 2 bases at J, with 8 bases in the middle. CDR3 loop: CASSLGGLQETQYF. Written as DNA, the CDR3 is TGTGCCAGCAGCTTAGGGGGACTGCAAGAGACCCAGTACTTC. The full variable domain, in which reference TRBV11-3 and TRBJ2-5 provide the parts outside the CDR3, is EAGVVQSPRYKIIEKKQPVAFWCNPISGHNTLYWYLQNLGQGPELLIRYENEEAVDDSQLPKDRFSAERLKGVDSTLKIQPAELGDSAVYLCASSLGGLQETQYFGPGTRLLVL.

This clone was observed a single time. The chain carries TRBV28 and TRBJ2-3; D gene ambiguous. The CDR3 contains 11 residues. Germline-derived CDR1 and CDR2 are MDHEN and SYDVKM. V was clipped by 3 bases and J by 9 bases, with 7 bases between them. As DNA, the CDR3 is TGTGCCAGCAGTTTCTACGAGACGCAGTATTTT. It specifies CASSFYETQYF. The variable domain in full, completed from reference TRBV28 and TRBJ2-3, reads DVKVTQSSRYLVKRTGEKVFLECVQDMDHENMFWYRQDPGLGLRLIYFSYDVKMKEKGDIPEGYSVSREKKERFSLILESASTNQTSMYLCASSFYETQYFGPGTRLTVL.

With respect to this clone: This CDR3 is also generated by other DNA sequences in the sample. The chain links TRBV5-1 to TRBJ1-1; a possible D gene is TRBD1 (6 bases). The V end lost 4 bases, the J end lost 5 bases, and 15 bases lay between the germline ends. The CDR3 is 14 residues long. Germline-derived CDR1 and CDR2 are SGHRS and YFSETQ. CDR3 amino acids: CASSPDPRGTEAFF. DNA for the CDR3: TGCGCCAGCAGCCCGGACCCCAGGGGTACTGAAGCTTTCTTT.

The J gene is TRBJ2-5, the V gene TRBV14, with no clear D. Germline assignment: CDR1 SGHDN and CDR2 FVKESK. V shed 3 bases and J shed 2 bases, with 7 bases lying between them. The CDR3 is made up of 13 amino acids. The CDR3 protein is CASSQQYQETQYF. CDR3 sequence (DNA): TGTGCCAGCAGCCAGCAGTATCAAGAGACCCAGTACTTC.